Following are 19 T cell receptor beta chains from one sample sequenced in a study of T cell responses to AZD1222 COVID-19 vaccine. TCRdb keeps only in-frame clones here, not all; method: immunoSEQ multiplex PCR. This repertoire shows 95,000 to 100,000 clones, around 87% found once; its top ten account for roughly a tenth. The source material was peripheral blood, sampled 28 days after the second AZD1222 dose. These receptors were collected from an adult who received the AZD1222 COVID-19 vaccine.

The genes are TRBV21-1 and TRBJ1-6. TRBV21-1 is shown as a pseudogene. CDR3 length: 14 amino acids. The DNA for the CDR3 is TGTGCCAGCAGCCCGGTAGATCAAACTCCACCCCTCCACTTT. This codes for CASSPVDQTPPLHF.

This clone has only a few counts. V is TRBV30 and J is TRBJ1-1, with 7 bases fitting TRBD1. The length of the CDR3 is 13 residues. V was pared by 3 bases and J by 7 bases, with 8 bases of the junction left unmatched. Germline CDR1 is GTSNPN and CDR2 is SVGIG (reference sequence). As DNA, the CDR3 is TGTGCCTGGAGGCCCAGGGGGGCCTTTGAAGCTTTCTTT. Amino acids: CAWRPRGAFEAFF. Variable domain in full (rest from reference TRBV30 and TRBJ1-1): SQTIHQWPATLVQPVGSPLSLECTVEGTSNPNLYWYRQAAGRGLQLLFYSVGIGQISSEVPQNLSASRPQDRQFILSSKKLLLSDSGFYLCAWRPRGAFEAFFGQGTRLTVV.

The rearrangement links TRBV28 to TRBJ1-3; unclear D gene. This CDR3 is 14 amino acids long. Germline loops: CDR1 MDHEN, CDR2 SYDVKM. V dropped 3 bases and J dropped 4 bases, with 10 bases sitting between them. The CDR3 nucleotides read TGTGCCAGCAGTTTCAGTAACCGCGGAAACACCATATATTTT. It is translated as CASSFSNRGNTIYF.

This chain joins TRBV19 and TRBJ1-1; no clear D gene. Germline CDR1 is LNHDA and CDR2 is SQIVND (reference sequence). The CDR3 totals 13 residues. V was cut by 6 bases and J by 1 base, with 9 bases left in between. For the CDR3, the DNA is TGTGCCAGTAGCACGAACGGGAACACTGAAGCTTTCTTT. The encoded protein is CASSTNGNTEAFF.

The chain combines TRBV15 with TRBJ1-2; TRBD1 might be the D (5 bases). Trimming left V 3 bases short and J 0 bases short, with 11 bases between. The length of the CDR3 is 15 residues. Germline V lookup: CDR1 LNHNV, CDR2 YYDKDF (reference sequence). The CDR3 nucleotides read TGTGCCACCAGCAGCCGGGGCCCAGCTAACTATGGCTACACCTTC. It specifies CATSSRGPANYGYTF.

This chain uses TRBV14 with TRBJ1-3; D uncertain. The germline gives CDR1 SGHDN, CDR2 FVKESK. Trimming removed 6 bases from V and 0 bases from J, with 18 bases in between. The CDR3 has 17 amino acids. DNA for the CDR3: TGTGCCAGCAGTCATTTCGCCCGGTGGCGCTCTGGAAACACCATATATTTT. Translated, it gives CASSHFARWRSGNTIYF.

V is TRBV28 and J is TRBJ2-7; D is uncertain. The CDR3 covers 14 residues. V shed 4 bases and J shed 3 bases, with 13 bases lying between them. Germline V gene data show CDR1 as MDHEN and CDR2 as SYDVKM. The CDR3 region is CASSSLMGSYEQYF. In DNA form, the CDR3 reads TGTGCCAGCAGTTCACTTATGGGCAGCTACGAGCAGTACTTC.

This clone was observed a handful of times. This chain links TRBV9 with TRBJ1-4; 10 nucleotides line up with TRBD1. This CDR3 has 15 residues. Germline CDR1 reads SGDLS; CDR2 reads YYNGEE. J lost 4 bases, V lost 4 bases, and 4 bases had no gene match. CDR3 coding DNA: TGTGCCAGCAGCCCAGGGGACAGGGGTAATGAAAAACTGTTTTTT. Translated: CASSPGDRGNEKLFF.

This clone was observed a single time. The rearrangement links TRBV5-1 to TRBJ1-6; 9 bases agree with TRBD1. The CDR3 contains 15 residues. The germline gives CDR1 SGHRS, CDR2 YFSETQ. After removal of 5 bases from V and 5 bases from J, the junction contained 5 bases not matched to a gene. CDR3 residues: CASRFWTGDNSPLHF. CDR3 sequence (DNA): TGCGCCAGCAGATTTTGGACAGGGGATAATTCACCCCTCCACTTT.

The genes are TRBV11-2 and TRBJ2-2; D possibly corresponds to TRBD1 (6 bases). V was shortened by 5 bases and J by 5 bases, with 12 bases between the two germline ends. The CDR3 consists of 14 residues. CDR1 and CDR2 from the germline V gene are SGHAT and FQNNGV. CDR3 DNA: TGTGCCAGCAGCCCCACGACAGGTACCGGGGAGCTGTTTTTT. As protein: CASSPTTGTGELFF.

The chain has TRBV19 and TRBJ2-3, with a possible D match to TRBD1 (5 bases). The CDR3 has 13 amino acids. The V end was cut by 7 bases, the J end by 2 bases, with 10 bases between. Germline V lookup: CDR1 LNHDA, CDR2 SQIVND (reference sequence). The CDR3 sequence: CASKDINTDTQYF. In nucleotides, the CDR3 is TGTGCCAGTAAGGACATAAACACAGATACGCAGTATTTT.

V usage is TRBV7-2 and J usage is TRBJ2-3, with TRBD2 matching 12 bases. The germline V gene encodes CDR1 SGHTA and CDR2 FQGNSA. V lost 3 bases, J lost 9 bases, and 7 bases stayed unmatched. The CDR3 consists of 15 residues. DNA of the CDR3: TGTGCCAGCAGCTTCTCTAGCGGGGGGGCCCCCACGCAGTATTTT. Its protein product is CASSFSSGGAPTQYF.

This clone occurred a few times. The rearrangement links TRBV6-1 to TRBJ1-5; no firm D call. Germline loops: CDR1 MNHNS, CDR2 SASEGT. Trimming removed 2 bases from V and 6 bases from J, with 14 bases in between. This CDR3 is built from 15 residues. The CDR3 sequence: CASSEWENSVQPQHF. For the CDR3, the DNA is TGTGCCAGCAGTGAATGGGAGAACAGCGTTCAGCCCCAGCATTTT.

The rearrangement joins TRBV19 to TRBJ2-7, with 8 bases that match TRBD1. This CDR3 comprises 16 residues. The V segment lost 1 base and the J segment 0 bases; nucleotides outside the gene matches: 5. Germline V CDR1 and CDR2: LNHDA, SQIVND (reference sequence). CDR3 nucleotides: TGTGCCAGTAGTATAGGAGACAGGGGCGTCTCCTACGAGCAGTACTTC. It encodes CASSIGDRGVSYEQYF.

This chain uses TRBV5-4 with TRBJ1-6, with 10 nucleotides matching TRBD1. The J segment lost 9 bases and the V segment lost 10 bases, leaving 10 bases of the junction unmatched. The CDR3 is 14 residues long. Germline V gene lookup returns CDR1 SGHNT and CDR2 YYREEE (reference sequence). The CDR3 coding sequence is TGTGCCTTTGGACAGGGGGTTTTTCTTTCACCCCTCCACTTT. The encoded protein is CAFGQGVFLSPLHF.

The chain has TRBV21-1 and TRBJ1-1. TRBV21-1 has pseudogene status. The CDR3 extends over 13 amino acids. CDR3 region: CASSKVPRHEAFF. The DNA for the CDR3 is TGTGCCAGCAGCAAAGTCCCCCGGCATGAAGCTTTCTTT.

The rearrangement joins TRBV19 to TRBJ2-5, with TRBD2 identical over 14 bases. This CDR3 comprises 16 residues. Per the germline V gene, CDR1 is LNHDA and CDR2 is SQIVND (reference sequence). Trimming removed 4 bases from V and 3 bases from J; junction bases left unmatched: 4. The CDR3 nucleotides read TGTGCCAGTAGTACGTGGACTAGCGGGAGGAAAGAGACCCAGTACTTC. Encoded protein: CASSTWTSGRKETQYF. Combining the CDR3 with reference TRBV19 and TRBJ2-5 gives the whole variable domain DGGITQSPKYLFRKEGQNVTLSCEQNLNHDAMYWYRQDPGQGLRLIYYSQIVNDFQKGDIAEGYSVSREKKESFPLTVTSAQKNPTAFYLCASSTWTSGRKETQYFGPGTRLLVL.

This sequence joins TRBV19 and TRBJ2-1; 9 positions match TRBD1. CDR1 and CDR2 (germline): LNHDA, SQIVND (reference sequence). The CDR3 spans 16 residues. Trimming cost V 3 bases and J 4 bases; bases outside gene matches: 7. The CDR3 nucleotides read TGTGCCAGTAGTATGTACAGAGGACAGGGGTACAATGAGCAGTTCTTC. Translation gives CASSMYRGQGYNEQFF.

The chain carries TRBV12-3 or TRBV12-4 and TRBJ2-2, with D perhaps matching TRBD2 (5 bases). The CDR3 extends over 11 amino acids. The V and J ends lost 6 bases and 13 bases respectively, with 12 bases between them. The CDR3, as DNA: TGTGCCAGCAGCCCCCAAGGGAGGCTGTTTTTT. Translated, it gives CASSPQGRLFF.